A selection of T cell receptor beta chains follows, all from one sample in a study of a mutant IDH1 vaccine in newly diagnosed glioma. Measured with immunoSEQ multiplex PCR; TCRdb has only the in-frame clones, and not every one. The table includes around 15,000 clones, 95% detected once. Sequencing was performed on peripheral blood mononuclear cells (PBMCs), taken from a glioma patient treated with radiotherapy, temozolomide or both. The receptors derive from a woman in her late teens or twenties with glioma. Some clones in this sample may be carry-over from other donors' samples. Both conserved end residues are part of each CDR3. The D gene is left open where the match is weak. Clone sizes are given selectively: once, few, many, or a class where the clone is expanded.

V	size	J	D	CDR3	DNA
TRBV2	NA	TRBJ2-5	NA	CASREDRTQETQYF	TGTGCCAGCAGAGAAGACAGGACCCAAGAGACCCAGTACTTC
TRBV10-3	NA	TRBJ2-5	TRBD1	CAISDLDRGETQYF	TGTGCCATCAGTGACCTTGACAGGGGTGAGACCCAGTACTTC
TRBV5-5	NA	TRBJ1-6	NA	CASSLVPGSGSPLHF	TGTGCCAGCAGCTTGGTGCCAGGGTCGGGTTCACCCCTCCACTTT
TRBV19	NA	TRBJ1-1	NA	CASSIGPGATEAFF	TGTGCCAGTAGTATTGGTCCGGGAGCCACTGAAGCTTTCTTT
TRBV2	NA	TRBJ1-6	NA	CASSEEGTFNSPLHF	TGTGCCAGCAGTGAGGAGGGGACTTTCAATTCACCCCTCCACTTT
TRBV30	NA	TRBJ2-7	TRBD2	CAWESGGSYEQYF	TGTGCCTGGGAAAGCGGGGGTTCCTACGAGCAGTACTTC
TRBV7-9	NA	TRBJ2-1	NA	CASREPSYNEQFF	TGTGCCAGCAGAGAGCCCTCCTACAATGAGCAGTTCTTC
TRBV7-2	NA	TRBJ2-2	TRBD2	CASSRGLAGGFGELFF	TGTGCCAGCAGCCGCGGACTAGCGGGAGGATTCGGGGAGCTGTTTTTT
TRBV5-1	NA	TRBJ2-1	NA	CASSLQTSSLGDEQFF	TGCGCCAGCAGCTTACAGACTAGTTCCCTGGGGGATGAGCAGTTCTTC
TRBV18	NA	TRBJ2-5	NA	CASSLGGRAQETQYF	TGTGCCAGCTCACTTGGCGGCAGGGCCCAAGAGACCCAGTACTTC
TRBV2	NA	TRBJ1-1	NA	CASSEGGAGNTEAFF	TGTGCCAGCAGTGAGGGGGGGGCTGGGAACACTGAAGCTTTCTTT
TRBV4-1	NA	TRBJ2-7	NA	CASSQQASSYEQYF	TGCGCCAGCAGCCAGCAGGCCAGCTCCTACGAGCAGTACTTC
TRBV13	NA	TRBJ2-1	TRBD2	CASSFGGANEQFF	TGTGCCAGCAGCTTCGGGGGGGCCAATGAGCAGTTCTTC
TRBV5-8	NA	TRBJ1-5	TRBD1	CASSLFSGTGLTYQPQHF	TGTGCCAGCAGCTTGTTTAGTGGGACAGGGTTAACATACCAGCCCCAGCATTTT
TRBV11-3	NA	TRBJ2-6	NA	CASSFPFSSGANVLTF	TGTGCCAGCAGCTTCCCTTTTTCCTCTGGGGCCAACGTCCTGACTTTC
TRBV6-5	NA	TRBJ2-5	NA	CASRDLVETQYF	TGTGCCAGCAGGGACTTAGTTGAGACCCAGTACTTC
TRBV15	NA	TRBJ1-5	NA	CATSRTSAGAFGGQPQHF	TGTGCCACCAGCAGAACATCCGCAGGGGCCTTCGGAGGTCAGCCCCAGCATTTT
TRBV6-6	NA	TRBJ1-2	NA	CASSYTLFGPYGYTF	TGTGCCAGCAGTTACACGCTTTTTGGACCTTATGGCTACACCTTC
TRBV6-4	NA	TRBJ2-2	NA	CASRPTGTATGELFF	TGTGCCAGCAGGCCAACCGGGACGGCCACCGGGGAGCTGTTTTTT
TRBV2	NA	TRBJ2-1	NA	CASSSLQGSSYNEQFF	TGTGCCAGCAGCTCGTTGCAAGGGAGCTCCTACAATGAGCAGTTCTTC
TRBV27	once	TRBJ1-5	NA	CASRMGNGNQPQHF	TGTGCCAGCAGAATGGGGAACGGGAATCAGCCCCAGCATTTT
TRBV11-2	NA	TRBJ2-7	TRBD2	CASSLSAGVGYEQYF	TGTGCCAGCAGCCTTTCGGCGGGGGTTGGGTACGAGCAGTACTTC
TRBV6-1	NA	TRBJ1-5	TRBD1	CASSWTGGLDQPQHF	TGTGCCAGCTCGTGGACAGGTGGACTGGATCAGCCCCAGCATTTT
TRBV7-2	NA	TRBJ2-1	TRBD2	CASSFGLAGVYNEQFF	TGTGCCAGCAGCTTTGGACTAGCGGGAGTATACAATGAGCAGTTCTTC
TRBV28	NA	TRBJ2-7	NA	CASQTTQFPQGVDAYEQYF	TGTGCCAGCCAGACCACCCAGTTCCCACAGGGAGTGGATGCCTACGAGCAGTACTTC
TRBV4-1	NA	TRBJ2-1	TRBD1	CASSQAEQGPYNEQFF	TGCGCCAGCAGCCAGGCAGAACAGGGGCCTTACAATGAGCAGTTCTTC
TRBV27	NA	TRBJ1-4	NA	CASSSLGVNEKLFF	TGTGCCAGCAGTTCCCTCGGGGTTAATGAAAAACTGTTTTTT
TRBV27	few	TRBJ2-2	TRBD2	CASSPGLAGSNTGELFF	TGTGCCAGCAGTCCGGGACTAGCGGGATCGAACACCGGGGAGCTGTTTTTT
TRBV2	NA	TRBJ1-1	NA	CASRGSWTVTEAFF	TGTGCCAGCAGGGGAAGCTGGACAGTCACTGAAGCTTTCTTT
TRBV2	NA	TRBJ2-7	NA	CASRASYEQYF	TGTGCCAGTCGGGCCTCCTACGAGCAGTACTTC
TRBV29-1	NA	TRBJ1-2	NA	CSVEGPEANYGYTF	TGCAGCGTTGAGGGACCGGAGGCTAACTATGGCTACACCTTC
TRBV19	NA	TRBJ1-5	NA	CASSPGPNQPQHF	TGTGCCAGTAGCCCCGGCCCTAATCAGCCCCAGCATTTT
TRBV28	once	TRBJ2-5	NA	CASSLYYRTLSETQYF	TGTGCCAGCAGTTTATACTACAGAACGTTATCAGAGACCCAGTACTTC
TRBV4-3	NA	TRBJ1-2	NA	CASSQDGNRFQGRGLRGYTF	TGCGCCAGCAGCCAAGATGGTAACCGCTTCCAAGGCAGGGGCCTAAGGGGCTACACCTTC
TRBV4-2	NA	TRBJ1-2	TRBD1	CASSQDGQGNYGYTF	TGTGCCAGCAGCCAAGACGGACAGGGGAACTATGGCTACACCTTC
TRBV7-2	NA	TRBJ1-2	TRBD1	CASSLDQGVFYGYTF	TGTGCCAGCAGCTTAGACCAGGGGGTATTCTATGGCTACACCTTC
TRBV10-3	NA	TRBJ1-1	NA	CAISEGREAFF	TGTGCCATCAGTGAGGGCCGTGAAGCTTTCTTT
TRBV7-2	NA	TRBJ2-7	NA	CASRGTALREQYF	TGTGCCAGCCGCGGGACAGCACTACGAGAGCAGTACTTC
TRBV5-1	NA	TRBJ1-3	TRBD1	CASSWTGQGSGNTIYF	TGCGCCAGCAGCTGGACAGGGCAAGGTTCTGGAAACACCATATATTTT
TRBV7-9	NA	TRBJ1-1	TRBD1	CASSPPGGLNTEAFF	TGTGCCAGCAGCCCTCCAGGGGGCTTGAACACTGAAGCTTTCTTT
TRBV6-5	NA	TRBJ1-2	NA	CASRSGGREGYTF	TGTGCCAGCCGGTCCGGGGGGCGCGAGGGCTACACCTTC
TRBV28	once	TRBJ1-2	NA	CASKKGTNYGYTF	TGTGCCAGCAAAAAGGGGACTAACTATGGCTACACCTTC
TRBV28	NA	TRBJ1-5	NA	CASSQVVQPQHF	TGTGCCAGCAGTCAAGTAGTCCAGCCCCAGCATTTT
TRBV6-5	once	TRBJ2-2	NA	CASSYGPNTGELFF	TGTGCCAGCAGTTACGGCCCTAACACCGGGGAGCTGTTTTTT
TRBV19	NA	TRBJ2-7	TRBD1	CASSIGTGGTYEQYF	TGTGCCAGTAGTATAGGGACAGGGGGTACCTACGAGCAGTACTTC
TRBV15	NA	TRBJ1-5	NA	CATSSRNTGPSNQPQHF	TGTGCCACCAGCAGCCGAAATACGGGACCGAGCAATCAGCCCCAGCATTTT
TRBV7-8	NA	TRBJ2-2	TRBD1	CASSSGGWANTGELFF	TGTGCCAGCAGCTCAGGGGGCTGGGCGAACACCGGGGAGCTGTTTTTT
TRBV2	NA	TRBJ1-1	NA	CASRNRRTEAFF	TGTGCCAGCAGGAATCGGAGGACTGAAGCTTTCTTT
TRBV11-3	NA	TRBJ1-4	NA	CASSLEQQSNEKLFF	TGTGCCAGCAGCTTGGAACAGCAGTCCAATGAAAAACTGTTTTTT
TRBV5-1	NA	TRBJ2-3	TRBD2	CASSLGLAGTSTDTQYF	TGCGCCAGCAGCTTGGGACTAGCGGGGACTAGCACAGATACGCAGTATTTT
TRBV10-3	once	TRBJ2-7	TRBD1	CAIRDRADTYEQYF	TGTGCCATCAGGGACAGGGCCGACACCTACGAGCAGTACTTC
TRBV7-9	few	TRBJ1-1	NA	CASNQLWVTEAFF	TGTGCCAGCAACCAACTTTGGGTGACTGAAGCTTTCTTT
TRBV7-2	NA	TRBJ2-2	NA	CASSFGSGNTGELFF	TGTGCCAGCAGCTTCGGAAGCGGTAACACCGGGGAGCTGTTTTTT
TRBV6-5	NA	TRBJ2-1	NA	CASRKGPLDYNEQFF	TGTGCCAGCAGAAAGGGACCGCTTGATTACAATGAGCAGTTCTTC
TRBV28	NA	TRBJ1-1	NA	CASSSRFGPEAFF	TGTGCCAGCAGTTCCAGATTCGGACCTGAAGCTTTCTTT
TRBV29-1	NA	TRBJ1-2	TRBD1	CSVAQQGWGYGYTF	TGCAGCGTCGCGCAACAGGGGTGGGGCTATGGCTACACCTTC
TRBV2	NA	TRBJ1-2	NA	CASTPTESYGYTF	TGTGCCAGCACTCCGACAGAATCCTATGGCTACACCTTC
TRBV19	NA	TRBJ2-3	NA	CASARELRTDTQYF	TGTGCCAGTGCACGGGAGTTGCGTACAGATACGCAGTATTTT